This entry features one T cell receptor beta chain sequence. The sample belongs to a study of control samples from healthy donors and cancer patients. Repertoires were generated with immunoSEQ multiplex PCR, while TCRdb's copy carries only in-frame clones and drops some. Among 90,000 to 150,000 clones listed, about 87% were seen once. CDR1 MRHNA and CDR2 SNTAGT come from the germline V gene. This CDR3 is built from 13 residues. V lost 5 bases, J lost 6 bases, and 13 bases lay in between. The TCR was taken from a man aged 35-49 years in good health. The rearrangement uses TRBV6-4 and TRBJ1-2; D perhaps matches TRBD1 (6 bases). The material sequenced was blood. In DNA form, the CDR3 reads TGTGCCAGCAGTCCCCAAGGGGGGAATGGCTACACCTTC. This translates into CASSPQGGNGYTF.